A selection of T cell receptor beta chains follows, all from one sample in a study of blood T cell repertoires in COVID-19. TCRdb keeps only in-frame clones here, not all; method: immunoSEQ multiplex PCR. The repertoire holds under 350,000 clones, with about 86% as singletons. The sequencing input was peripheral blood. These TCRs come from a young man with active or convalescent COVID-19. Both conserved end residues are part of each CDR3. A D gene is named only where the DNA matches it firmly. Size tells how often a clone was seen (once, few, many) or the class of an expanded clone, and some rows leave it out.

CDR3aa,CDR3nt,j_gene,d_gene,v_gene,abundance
CASAGESPYEQYF,TGTGCCTCGGCCGGGGAAAGCCCCTACGAGCAGTACTTC,TRBJ2-7,-,TRBV7-9,-
CASSAQGAVTEAFF,TGTGCCAGCAGCGCACAGGGGGCGGTCACTGAAGCTTTCTTT,TRBJ1-1,TRBD1,TRBV7-2,-
CSVELSVGELFF,TGCAGCGTTGAGCTGTCAGTCGGGGAGCTGTTTTTT,TRBJ2-2,-,TRBV29-1,-
CASSLGGAGLHEQYF,TGTGCCAGCAGCCTCGGGGGGGCCGGTCTGCACGAGCAGTACTTC,TRBJ2-7,TRBD2,TRBV28,-
CASSQEGGLAGSEQFF,TGCGCCAGCAGCCAAGAAGGGGGACTAGCGGGCAGTGAGCAGTTCTTC,TRBJ2-1,TRBD2,TRBV4-3,once
CASSATGRRGQGLFF,TGTGCCAGCAGCGCAACAGGACGGCGCGGACAAGGACTGTTTTTT,TRBJ1-4,-,TRBV9,-
CASSASGTGSYNEQFF,TGTGCCAGCAGTGCCTCCGGGACAGGGTCCTACAATGAGCAGTTCTTC,TRBJ2-1,TRBD1,TRBV28,-
CASQGHRYEQYF,TGTGCCAGCCAGGGACACCGTTACGAGCAGTACTTC,TRBJ2-7,-,TRBV2,-
CASSPLGRTSGRETQYF,TGTGCCAGCAGCCCACTAGGGCGGACTAGCGGGAGAGAGACCCAGTACTTC,TRBJ2-5,TRBD2,TRBV7-9,once
CASSLGQGGADTQYF,TGCGCCAGCAGCTTGGGACAGGGAGGTGCAGATACGCAGTATTTT,TRBJ2-3,-,TRBV5-1,-
CASTQTGTPIVSPLHF,TGTGCCAGTACCCAGACCGGGACTCCGATCGTTTCACCCCTCCACTTT,TRBJ1-6,-,TRBV19,-
CASSYNGEAETQYF,TGTGCCAGCAGTTACAACGGGGAGGCGGAGACCCAGTACTTC,TRBJ2-5,-,TRBV6-6,-
CASSLEAGVTDTQYF,TGTGCCAGCAGCTTAGAGGCGGGAGTTACAGATACGCAGTATTTT,TRBJ2-3,TRBD2,TRBV7-9,-
CASGQTGGNSPLHF,TGTGCTAGTGGACAAACAGGGGGCAACTCACCCCTCCACTTT,TRBJ1-6,TRBD1,TRBV12-5,-
CASSPRDLDGELFF,TGTGCCAGCAGCCCCCGGGATTTGGACGGGGAGCTGTTTTTT,TRBJ2-2,-,TRBV3-1/TRBV3-2,-
CASSQDRSASGRTDTQYF,TGTGCCAGCAGCCAAGATAGGTCGGCTAGCGGCCGCACAGATACGCAGTATTTT,TRBJ2-3,TRBD2,TRBV4-2,-
CASTLSGVANEKLFF,TGCGCCAGCACCCTTTCAGGGGTGGCTAATGAAAAACTGTTTTTT,TRBJ1-4,-,TRBV5-1,-
CASSQIEAVFYEQYF,TGTGCCAGCAGCCAAATTGAAGCGGTATTCTACGAGCAGTACTTC,TRBJ2-7,-,TRBV3-1/TRBV3-2,-
CSVSPDTYTDTQYF,TGCAGCGTTTCCCCCGACACCTACACAGATACGCAGTATTTT,TRBJ2-3,-,TRBV29-1,-
CASSSLSGSLDEQYF,TGTGCCAGCAGCTCACTGAGCGGGAGTCTCGACGAGCAGTACTTC,TRBJ2-7,TRBD2,TRBV5-6,-
CASSEGTGLAGELFF,TGTGCCAGCAGCGAGGGGACAGGGCTGGCCGGGGAGCTGTTTTTT,TRBJ2-2,TRBD1,TRBV7-2,-
CAWGLAGRQGTDTQYF,TGTGCCTGGGGACTAGCGGGAAGGCAGGGCACAGATACGCAGTATTTT,TRBJ2-3,TRBD2,TRBV30,-
CASSLGQENSPLHF,TGTGCCAGCAGCTTGGGACAGGAAAATTCACCCCTCCACTTT,TRBJ1-6,TRBD1,TRBV11-1,once
CASSQDISSSEQFF,TGTGCCAGCAGCCAAGATATAAGTTCGAGTGAGCAGTTCTTC,TRBJ2-1,-,TRBV3-1/TRBV3-2,-
CASSLSTPYGYTF,TGTGCCAGCAGCTTGTCGACACCCTATGGCTACACCTTC,TRBJ1-2,-,TRBV5-4,few
CATSSLRTGSSYEQYF,TGTGCCACCAGCAGCTTGAGAACAGGGAGCTCCTACGAGCAGTACTTC,TRBJ2-7,-,TRBV15,-
CASSSSGDQPQHF,TGTGCCAGCAGCTCCTCAGGGGATCAGCCCCAGCATTTT,TRBJ1-5,-,TRBV7-9,-
CASSFLRDRGPSEQYF,TGTGCCAGCAGTTTCCTCCGGGACAGGGGGCCCTCCGAGCAGTACTTC,TRBJ2-7,TRBD1,TRBV6-5,-
CASSLLSGTGYEKLFF,TGTGCCAGCAGCCTTCTTTCCGGGACAGGGTATGAAAAACTGTTTTTT,TRBJ1-4,TRBD1,TRBV5-6,-
CASRKLAGGADTQYF,TGTGCCAGCAGGAAATTAGCGGGAGGAGCAGATACGCAGTATTTT,TRBJ2-3,TRBD2,TRBV6-5,-
CASSLVSGVGELFF,TGTGCCAGCAGCTTGGTTTCGGGGGTCGGGGAGCTGTTTTTT,TRBJ2-2,-,TRBV5-6,-
CASSYSPVKAQHF,TGTGCCAGCAGTTACTCCCCAGTAAAAGCCCAGCATTTT,TRBJ1-5,-,TRBV6-5,-
CASLGQDSPLHF,TGTGCCAGCCTCGGACAGGATTCACCCCTCCACTTT,TRBJ1-6,TRBD1,TRBV28,-
CASSSDRLNNQPQHF,TGTGCCAGCAGTTCAGACAGGTTGAACAATCAGCCCCAGCATTTT,TRBJ1-5,-,TRBV28,-
CASSVGGSGQPQHF,TGTGCCAGCAGCGTCGGGGGGTCAGGTCAGCCCCAGCATTTT,TRBJ1-5,-,TRBV9,-
CASSQGPNTGELFF,TGTGCCAGCAGCCAGGGCCCGAACACCGGGGAGCTGTTTTTT,TRBJ2-2,-,TRBV3-1/TRBV3-2,-
CASGRQTLYGYTF,TGTGCCAGTGGTAGACAGACCCTCTATGGCTACACCTTC,TRBJ1-2,-,TRBV5-4,-
CASLTGETEETQYF,TGTGCCAGCCTGACGGGGGAGACTGAAGAGACCCAGTACTTC,TRBJ2-5,-,TRBV2,-
CASSEARGGVEKLFF,TGTGCCAGCAGTGAAGCGCGAGGGGGAGTTGAAAAACTGTTTTTT,TRBJ1-4,-,TRBV6-1,few
CASSQMVGTRLSSYNEQFF,TGCGCCAGCAGTCAAATGGTCGGTACACGACTAAGCTCCTACAATGAGCAGTTCTTC,TRBJ2-1,-,TRBV23-1,-
CASSLSPTGTGELFF,TGTGCCAGCAGCTTAAGCCCCACCGGGACCGGGGAGCTGTTTTTT,TRBJ2-2,-,TRBV7-3,few
CASSEAWAVNEKLFF,TGTGCCAGCAGTGAAGCTTGGGCAGTAAATGAAAAACTGTTTTTT,TRBJ1-4,-,TRBV2,-
CASSQQGTEAFF,TGCGCCAGCAGCCAGCAGGGCACTGAAGCTTTCTTT,TRBJ1-1,-,TRBV4-1,-
CASSLGAGPSNQPQHF,TGCGCCAGCAGCTTGGGGGCAGGGCCCAGCAATCAGCCCCAGCATTTT,TRBJ1-5,-,TRBV5-1,-
CASSAYRNTQYF,TGTGCCAGCAGCGCCTACAGGAATACGCAGTATTTT,TRBJ2-3,-,TRBV7-2,-
CASSSGSAWEQYF,TGTGCCAGCAGCTCGGGGTCCGCATGGGAGCAGTACTTC,TRBJ2-7,-,TRBV11-3,-
CASSEGLNTEAFF,TGTGCCAGCTCGGAGGGACTGAACACTGAAGCTTTCTTT,TRBJ1-1,-,TRBV2,-
CASNPWGSGSDTQYF,TGTGCCAGCAATCCCTGGGGTAGCGGATCTGATACGCAGTATTTT,TRBJ2-3,-,TRBV7-2,-
CASSSSLAGVEEQYF,TGCGCCAGCAGCTCCTCACTAGCGGGAGTGGAAGAGCAGTACTTC,TRBJ2-7,TRBD2,TRBV5-1,-
CASSLAGRAGDEQYF,TGTGCCAGCAGCTTGGCGGGAAGGGCTGGGGACGAGCAGTACTTC,TRBJ2-7,-,TRBV5-4,-
CASSPGSPGIYEQYF,TGTGCCAGCAGCCCGGGATCTCCCGGGATATACGAGCAGTACTTC,TRBJ2-7,-,TRBV5-8,-
CASSLDRVLETQYF,TGTGCCAGCAGCTTGGACAGGGTTCTAGAGACCCAGTACTTC,TRBJ2-5,-,TRBV5-5,-
CASSLFGGRRDTEAFF,TGCGCCAGCAGCTTGTTCGGGGGGCGAAGGGACACTGAAGCTTTCTTT,TRBJ1-1,-,TRBV5-1,-
CASSRTEEVGSYGYTF,TGTGCCAGTAGTAGGACGGAGGAAGTGGGTAGCTATGGCTACACCTTC,TRBJ1-2,-,TRBV19,-
CASIGAGATTYEQYF,TGTGCCAGCATCGGGGCGGGGGCAACCACCTACGAGCAGTACTTC,TRBJ2-7,-,TRBV6-5,-
CASSYLEGEQYF,TGTGCCAGCAGTTACCTGGAGGGGGAGCAGTACTTC,TRBJ2-7,-,TRBV13,once
CAWSPTGYEQYF,TGTGCCTGGAGTCCAACGGGCTACGAGCAGTACTTC,TRBJ2-7,-,TRBV30,once
CASSQTSGVFF,TGTGCCAGCAGCCAGACTAGCGGGGTTTTCTTC,TRBJ2-1,TRBD2,TRBV3-1/TRBV3-2,-
CASSWVTGTHEQYF,TGTGCCAGCAGCTGGGTAACAGGGACCCACGAGCAGTACTTC,TRBJ2-7,-,TRBV11-3,-
CASSSLRRTYEQYF,TGTGCCAGCAGCTCCCTTAGAAGAACCTACGAGCAGTACTTC,TRBJ2-7,-,TRBV27,-